Below, 10 T cell receptor beta chains from the same sample are listed, as sequenced in a study of post-analysis software for immune sequencing data. cDNA libraries for TCR beta contained unique molecular identifiers. TCRdb re-derived calls from the PCR reads in MiXCR, one entry per CDR3 protein. Seen here are some 890,000 distinct CDR3 sequences, roughly 58% observed once, and the top ten hold roughly 4.4%. The antigens these receptors bind are not known. Study conclusions and caveats: Among roughly 5 TRBV segments more frequent in patients than controls were TRBV5-6, TRBV5-1 and TRBV20-1.

The sample taken for sequencing was blood. The receptor set was obtained from a girl aged 10 to 17 with multiple sclerosis.

The sample holds a few counts of this clonotype. The rearrangement uses TRBV29-1 and TRBJ2-7; TRBD1 or TRBD2 may be the D gene (5 bases each). CDR1 SQVTM and CDR2 ANQGSEA come from the germline V gene. V lost 0 bases and J lost 2, with 14 bases in between. The CDR3 is made up of 15 amino acids. The CDR3 loop reads CSVEDQGGGPYEQYF. The CDR3 DNA reads TGCAGCGTTGAAGATCAGGGTGGGGGACCCTACGAGCAGTACTTC.

The V call is TRBV12-3 or TRBV12-4, the J call TRBJ2-3; 12 bases map to TRBD2. The CDR3 length is 15 residues. Trimming at V came to 6 bases and at J to 3 bases, leaving 4 bases not matched to a gene. DNA for the CDR3: TGTGCCAGCAGCTTTACTAGCGGGGGGACAGATACGCAGTATTTT. This sequence encodes CASSFTSGGTDTQYF.

Turning to this clonotype: This may stem from a read error, because a much larger clone lies one nucleotide away. The rearrangement links TRBV5-1 to TRBJ2-5, with D hard to call. Judging by the DNA end, TRBJ2-1 fits better; the J call may be wrong. From germline, CDR1 is SGHRS and CDR2 YFSETQ. This CDR3 has 12 residues. The DNA of the CDR3 is TGCGCCAGCAGCTTACTACAAGAGACCCAGTTCTTC. Amino acid sequence: CASSLLQETQFF.

The rearrangement links TRBV12-3 or TRBV12-4 to TRBJ2-5; a possible D gene is TRBD1 (8 bases). Trimming took 6 bases from V and 11 from J, leaving 25 bases between them. This CDR3 is built from 15 residues. The CDR3 reads CASSRTGGYLREQYF. CDR3 in DNA: TGTGCCAGCAGCAGAACAGGGGGATATCTGCGGGAGCAGTACTTC.

The chain employs TRBV2 and TRBJ2-7; either TRBD1 or TRBD2 may fit D (5 bases each). Germline CDR1 SNHLY, CDR2 FYNNEI. The CDR3 consists of 14 residues. Between the trimmed V and J ends, which lost 8 bases and 1 base, there was a span of 15 bases. CDR3 nucleotide sequence: TGTGCCAGCGGGGCCGGGACGGGATCCTACGAGCAGTACTTC. Protein sequence: CASGAGTGSYEQYF.

This clonotype appeared a single time. The rearrangement links TRBV7-2 to TRBJ2-6; no reliable D call. Germline loops: CDR1 SGHTA, CDR2 FQGNSA. The ends were cut back, 2 bases at V and 0 bases at J, with 5 bases in the middle. This CDR3 contains 15 residues. This CDR3 reads CASSLLISGANVLTF. The DNA of the CDR3 is TGTGCCAGCAGCTTATTAATCTCTGGGGCCAACGTCCTGACTTTC.

This clonotype was seen a handful of times. The chain has TRBV9 and TRBJ2-5; a possible D gene is TRBD2 (6 bases). V was trimmed by 7 bases and J by 0 bases, leaving 10 bases between them. Germline CDR1 is SGDLS and CDR2 is YYNGEE. The CDR3 spans 13 residues. The CDR3 sequence: CASPGRNQETQYF. The CDR3, as DNA: TGTGCCAGCCCGGGGAGGAACCAAGAGACCCAGTACTTC.

The V and J genes are TRBV12-3 or TRBV12-4 and TRBJ1-2, with D possibly being TRBD1 (6 bases). The CDR3 totals 13 residues. V lost 5 bases and J lost 9, with 16 bases in between. The CDR3 loop reads CASSPGQFRSYTF. The CDR3, as DNA: TGTGCCAGCAGTCCCGGACAGTTCAGGAGCTACACCTTC.

The V call is TRBV15, the J call TRBJ2-4, with a weak D call TRBD2 (5 bases). The tail of the sequence fits TRBJ2-7 better, so the J call may be wrong. Germline V gives CDR1 LNHNV, CDR2 YYDKDF (reference sequence). CDR3 length equals 13 residues. The CDR3 sequence: CATSRDQRYEQYF. The DNA for the CDR3 is TGTGCCACCAGCAGAGATCAGCGGTACGAGCAGTACTTC.

The chain couples TRBV20-1 to TRBJ2-7; perhaps D is TRBD1 or TRBD2 (5 bases each). The germline V gene encodes CDR1 DFQATT and CDR2 SNEGSKA (reference sequence). CDR3 length: 13 amino acids. V dropped 7 bases and J dropped 4 bases, with 17 bases sitting between them. The CDR3 here is CSGAVGETYEQYF. Written as DNA, the CDR3 is TGCAGTGGAGCGGTGGGGGAAACATACGAGCAGTACTTC.